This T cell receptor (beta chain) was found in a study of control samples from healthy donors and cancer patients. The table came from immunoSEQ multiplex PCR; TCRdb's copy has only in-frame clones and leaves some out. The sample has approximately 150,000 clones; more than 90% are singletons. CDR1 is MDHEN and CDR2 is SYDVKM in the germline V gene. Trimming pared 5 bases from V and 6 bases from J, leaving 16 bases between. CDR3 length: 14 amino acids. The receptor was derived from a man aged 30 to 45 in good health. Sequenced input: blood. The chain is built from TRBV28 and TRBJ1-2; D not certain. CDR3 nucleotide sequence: TGTGCCAGCAGTGGACCGATCCGTAGGAATGGCTACACCTTC. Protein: CASSGPIRRNGYTF.